One T cell receptor (beta chain) is described in this entry. CDR1 is MGHRA and CDR2 is YSYEKL in the germline V gene. The CDR3 length is 16 residues. With 0 bases clipped from V and 2 bases from J, the junction kept 4 bases outside the gene matches. TCRdb's table, derived via immunoSEQ multiplex PCR, lists solely in-frame clones and lacks some. The sample consists of 300,000 to 350,000 clones, around nine tenths of them appearing once. In terms of age and location, participants ranged from about 18 to 95 years and lived in about 25 US areas. The data are from a study of blood T cell repertoires in COVID-19.

This chain uses TRBV4-1 with TRBJ2-7; 10 positions agree with TRBD2. The sequenced material came from PBMCs or T cells enriched from blood (not recorded which). This clonotype originated in a woman in her twenties or thirties who had been exposed to COVID-19. The CDR3 spells CASSQDLAGVAYEQYF. The CDR3 DNA sequence: TGCGCCAGCAGCCAAGATCTAGCGGGAGTGGCCTACGAGCAGTACTTC.